This T cell receptor (beta chain) was sequenced during a study of T cells in Graves' hyperthyroidism and ophthalmopathy. From RNA transcripts, TCR beta CDR3 regions were amplified. The primer set for the first-round RT-PCR of the TCR CDR3 was HTBI. MiXCR, run by TCRdb on the multiplex PCR reads, gives a single entry per CDR3 protein. The table includes 450,000 to 700,000 distinct CDR3 sequences, about half detected once. Study-level results: Within blood appeared most thyroid clonotypes that had expanded above 0.001.

J was trimmed by 0 bases and V by 4 bases; bases with no gene match: 8. Germline V gives CDR1 SGHAT, CDR2 FQNNGV. The CDR3 runs to 16 residues. Remarks on this clonotype: Its antigen remains unidentified. A read error may be the cause here, since a much bigger clone is one base away.

Sequences were obtained from peripheral blood or thyroid tissue (not recorded which). The V and J genes are TRBV11-2 and TRBJ2-7, with 8 positions matching TRBD2. The receptor was derived from an adult woman with Graves' disease, either hyperthyroidism or ophthalmopathy (not recorded which). The CDR3 DNA follows: TGTGCCAGCAGCTCAGGGACTAGGGACCGCTCCTACGAGCAGTACTTC. Encoded protein: CASSSGTRDRSYEQYF.